These T cell receptor beta chains were read from a single sample in a study of CD8+ T cells in alopecia areata. Produced via immunoSEQ multiplex PCR; TCRdb's table is partial and in-frame only. The data show about 290,000 clones, with 58% seen just once and around 1.8% held by the top ten. The sequencing here drew on CD4+ T cells sorted from blood, taken at week 24, from a patient treated with tofacitinib. Every receptor here comes from a human donor with alopecia areata. The CDR3 runs from the conserved cysteine through the conserved F or W. A D gene is named only where the DNA matches it firmly. Not every row has a clone size; where given, it reads once, few, many or a size class.

D	size	V	J	CDR3	DNA
-	-	TRBV11-2	TRBJ1-4	CASAGRGFATNEKLFF	TGTGCCAGCGCCGGGAGGGGTTTTGCCACTAATGAAAAACTGTTTTTT
-	once	TRBV25-1	TRBJ2-3	CASSEYRGTDTQYF	TGTGCCAGCAGTGAATATAGGGGTACAGATACGCAGTATTTT
-	-	TRBV2	TRBJ2-3	CASSGTPGLDTQYF	TGTGCCAGCAGTGGGACTCCTGGACTAGATACGCAGTATTTT
TRBD1	few	TRBV9	TRBJ1-2	CASSVGTGNYGYTF	TGTGCCAGCAGCGTAGGGACAGGGAACTATGGCTACACCTTC
-	-	TRBV7-2	TRBJ2-5	CASSPFRTQYF	TGTGCCAGCAGCCCCTTTCGGACCCAGTACTTC
-	-	TRBV30	TRBJ2-1	CAWSVQGSNEQFF	TGTGCCTGGAGTGTACAAGGGAGCAATGAGCAGTTCTTC
-	-	TRBV18	TRBJ2-7	CASSLTGSSYEQYF	TGTGCCAGCTCACTTACAGGGAGCTCCTACGAGCAGTACTTC
-	few	TRBV5-1	TRBJ2-3	CASSLDGTRGTDTQYF	TGCGCCAGCAGCTTGGATGGGACACGCGGCACAGATACGCAGTATTTT
-	-	TRBV5-1	TRBJ2-3	CASSRLDRSTDTQYF	TGCGCCAGCAGCCGCTTAGACAGAAGCACAGATACGCAGTATTTT
-	few	TRBV9	TRBJ2-5	CASSVSTNQETQYF	TGTGCCAGCAGCGTGTCGACTAACCAAGAGACCCAGTACTTC
-	once	TRBV2	TRBJ1-2	CASRKGGGYTF	TGTGCCAGCAGAAAGGGCGGTGGCTACACCTTC
-	-	TRBV9	TRBJ1-2	CASSATADLNYGYTF	TGTGCCAGCAGTGCCACAGCCGATTTAAACTATGGCTACACCTTC
-	-	TRBV7-6	TRBJ2-7	CASSFVDSTEQYF	TGTGCCAGCAGCTTTGTGGATTCGACCGAGCAGTACTTC
-	-	TRBV6-6	TRBJ1-2	CASSYSQGGGYTF	TGTGCCAGCAGTTACTCGCAGGGCGGTGGCTACACCTTC
TRBD1	-	TRBV10-3	TRBJ1-2	CAINLQGGNYGYTF	TGTGCCATCAATTTACAGGGGGGTAACTATGGCTACACCTTC
TRBD1	few	TRBV29-1	TRBJ1-4	CSVEGQGMEKLFF	TGCAGCGTTGAAGGACAGGGTATGGAAAAACTGTTTTTT
-	-	TRBV16	TRBJ1-1	CASSPLGQTTEAFF	TGTGCCAGCAGCCCACTTGGACAGACCACTGAAGCTTTCTTT
-	once	TRBV5-4	TRBJ1-1	CASSLSGANTEAFF	TGTGCCAGCAGCTTGAGTGGGGCCAACACTGAAGCTTTCTTT
TRBD2	-	TRBV7-2	TRBJ2-3	CASSLGAGGTDTQYF	TGTGCCAGCAGCTTAGGAGCGGGGGGCACAGATACGCAGTATTTT
-	-	TRBV4-2	TRBJ2-1	CASSQDRRTYNEQFF	TGTGCCAGCAGCCAAGATAGGCGGACTTACAATGAGCAGTTCTTC
TRBD1	-	TRBV30	TRBJ2-7	CAWSVTGQGARGQYF	TGTGCCTGGAGTGTAACGGGACAGGGAGCACGGGGGCAGTACTTC
-	few	TRBV28	TRBJ2-5	CASSGGQETQYF	TGTGCCAGCAGTGGGGGCCAAGAGACCCAGTACTTC
-	few	TRBV10-3	TRBJ2-3	CASGSGPTDTQYF	TGTGCCTCAGGTAGCGGACCCACAGATACGCAGTATTTT
-	-	TRBV2	TRBJ1-5	CASSLTGNQPQHF	TGTGCCAGCAGCCTGACTGGCAATCAGCCCCAGCATTTT
TRBD2	-	TRBV29-1	TRBJ2-7	CSVALAGYEQYF	TGCAGCGTTGCACTAGCGGGGTACGAGCAGTACTTC